Following are 26 T cell receptor beta chains from one sample sequenced in a study of T cell responses to AZD1222 COVID-19 vaccine. Sequenced by immunoSEQ multiplex PCR; TCRdb stores in-frame clones only, minus some. The sample consists of about 120,000 clones, around nine tenths of them appearing once. Here the sequenced sample was peripheral blood, taken on day 0 of AZD1222 vaccination. The receptors shown here come from an adult in good health.

Concerning this clone: Other DNA variants within this sample encode the same CDR3. This chain joins TRBV5-4 and TRBJ1-5; D not resolved. Trimming pared 0 bases from V and 7 bases from J, leaving 5 bases between. Germline lookup yields CDR1 SGHNT and CDR2 YYREEE (reference sequence). The CDR3 runs 12 residues. The CDR3 region is CASSLDGQPQHF. The CDR3 DNA is TGTGCCAGCAGCTTGGACGGACAGCCCCAGCATTTT. Using reference TRBV5-4 and TRBJ1-5 for the parts outside the CDR3, the full variable domain is ETGVTQSPTHLIKTRGQQVTLRCSSQSGHNTVSWYQQALGQGPQFIFQYYREEENGRGNFPPRFSGLQFPNYSSELNVNALELDDSALYLCASSLDGQPQHFGDGTRLSIL.

J is TRBJ1-1 and V is TRBV6-2 or TRBV6-3, with D unclear. V lost 0 bases to trimming and J lost 4 bases, with 6 bases between them. The germline V gene encodes CDR1 MNHEY and CDR2 SVGEGT. The CDR3 length is 13 residues. The CDR3 sequence is CASSYSGFTEAFF. CDR3 bases: TGTGCCAGCAGTTACTCGGGGTTCACTGAAGCTTTCTTT.

The chain links TRBV7-2 to TRBJ2-7; 9 nucleotides match TRBD1. The germline V gene has CDR1 SGHTA and CDR2 FQGNSA. The CDR3 extends over 12 amino acids. V lost 5 bases, J lost 4 bases, and 0 bases stayed unmatched. The CDR3 sequence is CASSGQGYEQYF. The CDR3, as DNA: TGTGCCAGCAGCGGACAGGGGTACGAGCAGTACTTC.

The genes are TRBV2 and TRBJ2-1; D is possibly TRBD2 (6 bases). The germline V and J ends were trimmed by 6 bases and 7 bases, with 19 bases remaining between them. Germline V gene lookup returns CDR1 SNHLY and CDR2 FYNNEI. The CDR3 is 15 residues long. The CDR3 loop is CASRGGSGLWNEQFF. The DNA for the CDR3 is TGTGCCAGCAGGGGGGGTAGCGGCCTGTGGAATGAGCAGTTCTTC.

The chain combines TRBV12-3 or TRBV12-4 with TRBJ1-2; no clear D. This CDR3 has 13 residues. V was trimmed by 2 bases and J by 4 bases, leaving 8 bases between them. Written as DNA, the CDR3 is TGTGCCAGCAGTTTAAAACGGATCTATGGCTACACCTTC. Translation: CASSLKRIYGYTF.

The chain couples TRBV5-1 to TRBJ2-5; TRBD2 agrees at 11 bases. Per germline, CDR1 SGHRS and CDR2 YFSETQ. The CDR3 contains 15 residues. J lost 4 bases, V lost 0 bases, and 2 bases had no gene match. This CDR3 reads CASSLAGTSGETQYF. CDR3 in DNA: TGCGCCAGCAGCTTGGCAGGGACTAGCGGAGAGACCCAGTACTTC.

The chain recombines TRBV27 with TRBJ1-1, with D possibly TRBD1 on 5 matching bases. Germline CDR1 is MNHEY and CDR2 is SMNVEV (reference sequence). The germline V and J ends were trimmed by 2 bases and 3 bases, with 13 bases remaining between them. The length of the CDR3 is 15 residues. This chain's CDR3 is CASSLRQGGDTEAFF. For the CDR3, the DNA is TGTGCCAGCAGTTTACGGCAGGGAGGGGACACTGAAGCTTTCTTT.

The genes are TRBV27 and TRBJ2-4; TRBD2 might be the D (6 bases). Trimming stripped 4 bases from V and 7 bases from J, with 20 bases between. Germline values: CDR1 MNHEY, CDR2 SMNVEV (reference sequence). The CDR3 consists of 16 residues. The CDR3 sequence: CASSSAPGTPRNIQYF. The CDR3 bases are TGTGCCAGCAGTTCCGCACCTGGGACTCCCCGTAACATTCAGTACTTC.

This chain joins TRBV5-1 and TRBJ1-2; D might be TRBD1 (6 bases). Between the trimmed V and J ends, which lost 4 bases and 3 bases, there was a span of 13 bases. CDR3 size: 14 residues. Germline V gene lookup returns CDR1 SGHRS and CDR2 YFSETQ. The CDR3 sequence: CASSPVPGDYGYTF. The CDR3 DNA reads TGCGCCAGCAGCCCCGTCCCAGGGGACTATGGCTACACCTTC.

V gene TRBV24-1 combines with J gene TRBJ1-1, with 9 positions matching TRBD1. The CDR3 spans 15 residues. With V trimmed by 3 bases and J by 4 bases, 5 bases remained unmatched. The germline gives CDR1 KGHDR, CDR2 SFDVKD. The CDR3 region is CATSDPGTGPTEAFF. The CDR3 region has the DNA TGTGCCACCAGTGATCCCGGGACAGGGCCCACTGAAGCTTTCTTT.

This clone was found once. V and J are TRBV11-2 and TRBJ1-5, with TRBD1 matching 7 bases. Germline V gene sequence: CDR1 SGHAT, CDR2 FQNNGV. The CDR3 sequence is 13 residues long. V gave up 5 bases and J gave up 9 bases; unmatched junction bases: 7. The CDR3 loop is CASSPTGTAPQHF. DNA of the CDR3: TGTGCCAGCAGCCCGACAGGGACGGCGCCCCAGCATTTT.

The genes are TRBV18 and TRBJ2-3, with D possibly matching TRBD1 (5 bases). V was shortened by 4 bases and J by 6 bases, with 14 bases between the two germline ends. The CDR3 is 14 amino acids. The germline gives CDR1 KGHSH, CDR2 LQKENI. The CDR3 DNA sequence: TGTGCCAGCTCACTTCACAGGCTAGGGGATACGCAGTATTTT. Amino acids: CASSLHRLGDTQYF.

The chain combines TRBV4-3 with TRBJ1-5, with 10 bases matching TRBD1. This CDR3 comprises 18 residues. Germline assignment: CDR1 LGHNA and CDR2 YSLEER. With V trimmed by 0 bases and J by 1 base, 6 bases remained unmatched. The CDR3 here is CASSQDLPGQGSNQPQHF. The DNA for the CDR3 is TGCGCCAGCAGCCAAGATCTTCCGGGACAGGGGAGCAATCAGCCCCAGCATTTT.

V is TRBV5-8 and J is TRBJ1-5; TRBD1 is a possible D gene (5 bases). CDR1 and CDR2 from the germline V gene are SGHTS and YDEGEE. Deletions cut 0 bases from V and 7 bases from J, with 14 bases between. This CDR3 is 15 amino acids long. CDR3 residues: CASSLGDGGGQPQHF. The CDR3, as DNA: TGTGCCAGCAGCTTGGGGGACGGCGGCGGGCAGCCCCAGCATTTT.

The chain has TRBV9 and TRBJ1-2; possible D gene TRBD1, 6 bases. Per germline, CDR1 SGDLS and CDR2 YYNGEE. The CDR3 covers 15 residues. V shed 4 bases and J shed 8 bases, with 21 bases lying between them. The CDR3 reads CASSSATGTFYGYTF. The CDR3 DNA follows: TGTGCCAGCAGCTCCGCGACCGGGACATTTTACGGCTACACCTTC.

The chain links TRBV6-2 or TRBV6-3 to TRBJ1-2; 7 positions match TRBD1. This CDR3 is 13 amino acids long. With V trimmed by 6 bases and J by 2 bases, 3 bases remained unmatched. From germline, CDR1 is MNHEY and CDR2 SVGEGT. The CDR3 DNA reads TGTGCCAGCAGCATACAGGGGAACTATGGCTACACCTTC. Amino acid sequence: CASSIQGNYGYTF.

The chain is built from TRBV4-3 and TRBJ1-5; TRBD1 agrees at 7 bases. The CDR3 runs to 13 residues. CDR1 LGHNA and CDR2 YSLEER come from the germline V gene. Losses at the gene ends were 5 bases for V and 4 bases for J; bases not matched to a gene: 2. CDR3 bases: TGCGCCAGCAGCTTGACAGGGAATCAGCCCCAGCATTTT. Its protein is CASSLTGNQPQHF.

This rearrangement joins TRBV25-1 to TRBJ1-2; 9 nucleotides align to TRBD1. The V and J ends lost 3 bases and 7 bases, in that order; junction bases with no gene match: 3. Germline CDR1 is MGHDK and CDR2 is SYGVNS. The CDR3 runs to 13 residues. The CDR3 loop is CASSETGGRGYTF. The CDR3 coding sequence is TGTGCCAGCAGTGAGACAGGGGGTCGTGGCTACACCTTC.

A single count supports this clone. The chain links TRBV19 to TRBJ1-2, with a possible D match to TRBD1 (6 bases). Germline-derived CDR1 and CDR2 are LNHDA and SQIVND (reference sequence). The CDR3 covers 14 residues. The V and J ends lost 5 bases and 7 bases respectively, with 17 bases between them. The CDR3 region is CASSVSVGAGGYTF. The CDR3 bases are TGTGCCAGTAGTGTCTCAGTGGGGGCTGGTGGCTACACCTTC.

V is TRBV4-3 and J is TRBJ1-1; possible D gene TRBD1, 5 bases. This CDR3 is 13 amino acids long. Trimming took off 3 bases at V and 1 base at J, with 6 bases between the two ends. In germline, CDR1 is LGHNA, CDR2 YSLEER. The CDR3 protein is CASSQGGNTEAFF. CDR3 coding DNA: TGCGCCAGCAGCCAGGGGGGGAACACTGAAGCTTTCTTT.

The J gene is TRBJ1-1, the V gene TRBV15; D unresolved. Germline V gene sequence: CDR1 LNHNV, CDR2 YYDKDF (reference sequence). V gave up 4 bases and J gave up 0 bases, with 6 bases separating them. The CDR3 sequence is 13 residues long. The CDR3 here is CATSNSMNTEAFF. The CDR3 nucleotides read TGTGCCACCAGCAACAGCATGAACACTGAAGCTTTCTTT.

This clone was seen just once. This chain connects TRBV5-1 to TRBJ1-1; 9 positions match TRBD1. Unmatched junction bases numbered 4, after V lost 3 bases and J lost 1 base. The CDR3 sequence is 15 residues long. The germline CDR1 and CDR2 sequences are SGHRS and YFSETQ. The CDR3 sequence is CASSSQGAGNTEAFF. The CDR3 bases are TGCGCCAGCAGCTCACAGGGGGCTGGGAACACTGAAGCTTTCTTT.

This clone was seen once. V is TRBV6-1 and J is TRBJ1-1, with a tentative D call TRBD1 (5 bases). Germline loops: CDR1 MNHNS, CDR2 SASEGT. The CDR3 is made up of 15 amino acids. Deletions cut 0 bases from V and 1 base from J, with 9 bases between. CDR3 in DNA: TGTGCCAGCAGTGAAGCTGGGGCGGCGAACACTGAAGCTTTCTTT. Translated: CASSEAGAANTEAFF.

The rearrangement links TRBV5-4 to TRBJ2-5, with 8 bases lining up with TRBD2. The CDR3 contains 17 residues. Unmatched junction bases numbered 15, after V lost 4 bases and J lost 4 bases. CDR1 and CDR2 (germline): SGHNT, YYREEE (reference sequence). The CDR3 DNA reads TGTGCCAGCAGCGCCCCCCCGGGGACTAGTACTGCAGAGACCCAGTACTTC. Translated: CASSAPPGTSTAETQYF.

The rearrangement joins TRBV11-2 to TRBJ2-2, with D possibly being TRBD1 (5 bases). Germline CDR1 reads SGHAT; CDR2 reads FQNNGV. CDR3 size: 14 residues. Deletions cut 3 bases from V and 7 bases from J, with 12 bases between. Here the CDR3 DNA reads TGTGCCAGCAGCTTGGGGCCTTCCGGCGGGGAGCTGTTTTTT. Protein: CASSLGPSGGELFF.

This clone showed up just a few times. The rearrangement uses TRBV29-1 and TRBJ2-7; 9 nucleotides line up with TRBD1. The CDR3 has 13 amino acids. J was trimmed by 6 bases and V by 4 bases; bases with no gene match: 7. CDR1 SQVTM and CDR2 ANQGSEA come from the germline V gene. The CDR3: CSVVGTGSREQYF. CDR3 nucleotides: TGCAGCGTTGTAGGGACAGGGTCCCGCGAGCAGTACTTC.